This TCR beta chain was profiled in a study of T cell responses to AZD1222 COVID-19 vaccine. Assay used: immunoSEQ multiplex PCR; TCRdb lists only in-frame clones, some missing. The sample has fewer than 40,000 clones, approximately 85% seen once. In the case of this clone: Its specificity is unknown.

Study-level points and caveats: Females made up more of the donors, who were largely white British, and clonal diversity may have come out too low.

This specimen consisted of peripheral blood, obtained 28 days after the second dose of the MenACWY control vaccine. The TCR sequence derives from an adult who received the MenACWY meningococcal vaccine as a control.

CDR3 DNA sequence: TGTGCCAGCAGCTTAAGGGGACTAGCCGCAGATACGCAGTATTTT. It translates to CASSLRGLAADTQYF. The chain links TRBV7-3 to TRBJ2-3; 9 nucleotides line up with TRBD2. Trimming took 1 base from V and 4 from J; bases not matched to a gene: 3. This CDR3 has 15 amino acids. Germline CDR1 SGHTA, CDR2 FQGTGA. Full variable domain (rest looked up from reference TRBV7-3 and TRBJ2-3): GAGVSQTPSNKVTEKGKYVELRCDPISGHTALYWYRQSLGQGPEFLIYFQGTGAADDSGLPNDRFFAVRPEGSVSTLKIQRTERGDSAVYLCASSLRGLAADTQYFGPGTRLTVL.